This T cell receptor (beta chain) stems from a study of vaccination and CD4 T cells after COVID-19. Study context: With about ten mild cases and one severe, convalescent patients were SARS-CoV-2 positive by nasal swab PCR. Median time from COVID diagnosis to post-COVID sampling was roughly 13 weeks (35 to 161). Cells received overlapping spike peptides from SARS-CoV-2, HCoV-NL63, HCoV-OC43 and HCoV-229E as stimulation.

V was clipped by 4 bases and J by 3 bases, with 16 bases between them. CDR3 length equals 15 residues. Germline V gene data show CDR1 as MDHEN and CDR2 as SYDVKM. Treatment given: approximately 10-day PBMC culture with coronavirus spike peptide pools or control peptides (ViraFEST assay). The Oncomine TCR Beta short-read assay was applied to DNA of cultured CD4+ T cells. TCRdb reprocessed the PCR reads with MiXCR, giving one entry per CDR3 protein. The table lists thousands of distinct CDR3 sequences, about 59% of them singletons. As concerns this clonotype: Its specificity is unknown.

This sequence was found in a human donor who had recovered from COVID-19. The sequenced material came from CD4+ T cells from blood, cultured in vitro. The rearrangement uses TRBV28 and TRBJ2-7; D is possibly TRBD1 (5 bases). CDR3 DNA: TGTGCCAGCAGTTCAGTCCAGGGTTTAATCTACGAGCAGTACTTC. Protein: CASSSVQGLIYEQYF.